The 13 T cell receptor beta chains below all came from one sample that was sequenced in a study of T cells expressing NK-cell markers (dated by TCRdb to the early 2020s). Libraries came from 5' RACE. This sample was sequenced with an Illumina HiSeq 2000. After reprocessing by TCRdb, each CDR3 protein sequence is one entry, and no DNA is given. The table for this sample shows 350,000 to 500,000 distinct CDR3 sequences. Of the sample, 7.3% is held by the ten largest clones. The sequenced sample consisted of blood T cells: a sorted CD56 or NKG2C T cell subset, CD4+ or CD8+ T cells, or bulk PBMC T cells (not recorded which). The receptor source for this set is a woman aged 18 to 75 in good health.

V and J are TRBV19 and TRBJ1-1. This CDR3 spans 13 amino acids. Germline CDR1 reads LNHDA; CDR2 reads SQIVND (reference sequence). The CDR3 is CASSLPGKTEAFF.

The CDR3 region is CSVGGLAGRKPRTDTQYF. The chain couples TRBV29-1 to TRBJ2-3; lacking DNA, the TRBD2 call made by TCRdb goes unchecked. The CDR3 is 18 residues long. In germline, CDR1 is SQVTM, CDR2 ANQGSEA.

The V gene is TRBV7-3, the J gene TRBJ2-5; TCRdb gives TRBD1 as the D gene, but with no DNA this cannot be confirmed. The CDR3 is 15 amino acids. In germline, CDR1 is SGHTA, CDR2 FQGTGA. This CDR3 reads CASSEHGGLRETQYF.

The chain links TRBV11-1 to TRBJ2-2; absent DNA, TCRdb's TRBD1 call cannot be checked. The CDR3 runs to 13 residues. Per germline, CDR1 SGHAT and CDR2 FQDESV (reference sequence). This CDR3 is CASSGQNTGELFF.

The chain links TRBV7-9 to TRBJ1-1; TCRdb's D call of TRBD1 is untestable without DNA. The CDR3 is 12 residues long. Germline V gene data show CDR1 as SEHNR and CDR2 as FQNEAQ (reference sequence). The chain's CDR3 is CASQTGGTEAFF. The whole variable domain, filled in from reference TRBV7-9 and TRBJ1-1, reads DTGVSQNPRHKITKRGQNVTFRCDPISEHNRLYWYRQTLGQGPEFLTYFQNEAQLEKSRLLSDRFSAERPKGSFSTLEIQRTEQGDSAMYLCASQTGGTEAFFGQGTRLTVV.

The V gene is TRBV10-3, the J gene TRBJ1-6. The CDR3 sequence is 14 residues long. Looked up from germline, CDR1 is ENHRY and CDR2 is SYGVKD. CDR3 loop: CAIRTENYNSPLHF.

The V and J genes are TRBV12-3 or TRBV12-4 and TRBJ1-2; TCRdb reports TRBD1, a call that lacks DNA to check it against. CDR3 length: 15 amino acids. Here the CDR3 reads CASSLGGTRDYGYTF.

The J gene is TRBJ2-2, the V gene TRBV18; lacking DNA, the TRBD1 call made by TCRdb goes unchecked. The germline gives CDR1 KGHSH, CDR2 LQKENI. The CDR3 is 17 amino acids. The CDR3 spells CASSRTQGQGNTGELFF.

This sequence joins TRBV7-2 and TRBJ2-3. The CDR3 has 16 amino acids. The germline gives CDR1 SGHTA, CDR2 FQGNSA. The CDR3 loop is CASSLWGSQATDTQYF.

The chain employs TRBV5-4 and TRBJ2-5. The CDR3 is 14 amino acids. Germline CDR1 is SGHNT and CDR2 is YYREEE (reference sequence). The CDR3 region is CASSFFAVQETQYF.

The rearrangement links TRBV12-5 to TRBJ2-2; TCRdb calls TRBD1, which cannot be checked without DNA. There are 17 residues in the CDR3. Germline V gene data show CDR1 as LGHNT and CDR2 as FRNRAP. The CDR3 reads CASGLDPGTANTGELFF.

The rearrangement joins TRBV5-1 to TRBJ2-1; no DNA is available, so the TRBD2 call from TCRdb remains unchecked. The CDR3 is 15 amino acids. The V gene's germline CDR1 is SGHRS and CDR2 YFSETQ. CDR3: CASRLLAGGPDEQFF.

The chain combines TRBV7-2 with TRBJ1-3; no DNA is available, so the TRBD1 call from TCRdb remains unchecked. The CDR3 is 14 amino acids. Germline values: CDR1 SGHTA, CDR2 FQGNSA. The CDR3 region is CASSLGVGRNTIYF.